This TCR beta chain comes out of a study of blood T cell repertoires in COVID-19. Study overall: Nucleic acid was either cDNA or gDNA, and it came from T cells, B-cell-depleted T cells, or PBMCs.

As handled by the study authors: Estimates of nucleated cell counts were drawn from the amplification of reference gene primers. Using immunoSEQ multiplex PCR, the repertoire was profiled, and TCRdb retains in-frame clones only, with some absent. V and J calls and clone size are copied from that table; D and trimming were computed from the DNA. There are about 500,000 clones in the sample; around 90% occur only once, and about 0.75% lies in the top ten. V was pared by 7 bases and J by 5 bases, with 7 bases of the junction left unmatched. The CDR3 runs to 13 residues. Germline assignment: CDR1 SNHLY and CDR2 FYNNEI. The study drew participants aged about 18 to 89 years from 20 to 30 US areas.

The TCR was taken from a woman aged 18-30 years who had recovered from COVID-19. Input material: PBMCs or T cells enriched from blood (not recorded which). The chain uses TRBV2 and TRBJ1-2, with 7 bases identical to TRBD1. CDR3 bases: TGTGCCAGCACCCCCGACAGGGATTATGGCTACACCTTC. Amino acids: CASTPDRDYGYTF.